This T cell receptor (beta chain) emerged from a study of T cell repertoires in cytomegalovirus infection. Across the whole study: Shared public TCR beta signatures pointed to both CMV infection and a matching HLA type.

Trimming removed 3 bases from V and 0 bases from J; junction bases left unmatched: 9. The CDR3 runs 17 residues. Germline CDR1 reads SGHTA; CDR2 reads FQGNSA. Overall study results and limits: Dominating the ex vivo response were HLA-C-restricted CMV-specific TCR beta clonotypes. People with CMV and the relevant HLA were identified by cumulative public TCR beta family frequency.

TCRdb reprocessed the reads via MiXCR and lists one record per CDR3 protein. The repertoire holds under 200,000 distinct CDR3 sequences, with less than 25% as singletons. This clonotype was picked up a small number of times. Its antigen is as yet unknown. This material consisted of CD8+ T cells from cultured PBMCs, taken from culture after CMV antigen stimulation. The rearrangement joins TRBV7-2 to TRBJ1-1; 8 bases agree with TRBD1. The sequence came from a human donor in good health (CMV status not recorded). Some clones in this sample may be carry-over from other donors' samples. CDR3 DNA sequence: TGTGCCAGCAGCTTTCCTCAGGGGGCCTTGATGAACACTGAAGCTTTCTTT. Translated: CASSFPQGALMNTEAFF.